The 13 T cell receptor beta chains reported below all come from one sample, sequenced in a study of blood T cell repertoires in COVID-19. Profiled with immunoSEQ multiplex PCR; TCRdb holds only in-frame clones, not every one. The sample shows about 250,000 clones, over 70% of them seen only once. Sequencing was done on a sample of PBMCs or T cells enriched from blood (not recorded which). The receptors stem from a woman between 40 and 55 years old who had been exposed to COVID-19.

This clone was counted only a few times. This chain joins TRBV25-1 and TRBJ2-1; 9 positions agree with TRBD2. Germline-derived CDR1 and CDR2 are MGHDK and SYGVNS. The J segment lost 8 bases and the V segment lost 8 bases, leaving 10 bases of the junction unmatched. The CDR3 runs to 14 residues. The CDR3 DNA reads TGTGCCAGCCACGGGAGCGGGAGGTTCCATGAGCAGTTCTTC. Amino acids: CASHGSGRFHEQFF.

On this clone itself: An end of the junction does not agree with germline; a read error may underlie this. The chain is built from TRBV7-7 and TRBJ1-1; no reliable D call. In germline, CDR1 is SSHAT, CDR2 FNYEAQ (reference sequence). CDR3 length: 14 residues. The CDR3 here is CASRPLDTGTEAFF. CDR3 coding DNA: TGTGCTAGCAGACCTCTCGATACGGGTACTGAAGCTTTCTTT. Full variable domain (remainder filled in from reference TRBV7-7 and TRBJ1-1): GAGVSQSPRYKVTKRGQDVTLRCDPISSHATLYWYQQALGQGPEFLTYFNYEAQPDKSGLPSDRFSAERPEGSISTLTIQRTEQRDSAMYRCASRPLDTGTEAFFGQGTRLTVV.

This clone was detected a few times. The chain links TRBV19 to TRBJ1-1; D remains unclear. Germline CDR1 and CDR2: LNHDA and SQIVND (reference sequence). The ends were cut back, 3 bases at V and 0 bases at J, with 8 bases in the middle. The CDR3 covers 14 residues. Written as DNA, the CDR3 is TGTGCCAGTAGTATGTGGCAAGTGAACACTGAAGCTTTCTTT. Translated: CASSMWQVNTEAFF.

V gene TRBV30 combines with J gene TRBJ2-3, with TRBD1 matching over 7 bases. The CDR3 has 14 amino acids. Germline lookup yields CDR1 GTSNPN and CDR2 SVGIG (reference sequence). Trimming cost V 1 base and J 4 bases; bases outside gene matches: 5. The CDR3 spells CAWSAGTAADTQYF. In DNA form, the CDR3 reads TGTGCCTGGAGTGCAGGGACAGCAGCAGATACGCAGTATTTT.

Only a few counts were recorded for this clone. The chain has TRBV4-1 and TRBJ2-7, with D maybe TRBD2 (6 bases). This CDR3 comprises 15 residues. Trimming pared 1 base from V and 0 bases from J, leaving 10 bases between. Germline CDR1 MGHRA, CDR2 YSYEKL. CDR3 protein: CASSQGGGYSYEQYF. The CDR3 DNA sequence: TGCGCCAGCAGCCAAGGAGGAGGGTACTCCTACGAGCAGTACTTC.

The chain carries TRBV30 and TRBJ2-2; the match to TRBD1 covers 10 bases. CDR3 length: 16 residues. J lost 7 bases, V lost 0 bases, and 8 bases had no gene match. Germline CDR1 is GTSNPN and CDR2 is SVGIG (reference sequence). The CDR3 protein is CAWSVGGQGRIGELFF. As DNA, the CDR3 is TGTGCCTGGAGTGTCGGGGGACAGGGGAGAATCGGGGAGCTGTTTTTT. The complete variable domain, with remaining parts taken from reference TRBV30 and TRBJ2-2, reads SQTIHQWPATLVQPVGSPLSLECTVEGTSNPNLYWYRQAAGRGLQLLFYSVGIGQISSEVPQNLSASRPQDRQFILSSKKLLLSDSGFYLCAWSVGGQGRIGELFFGEGSRLTVL.

The count of this clone is one. The V gene is TRBV28, the J gene TRBJ2-1; D is possibly TRBD1 (5 bases). The CDR3 consists of 20 residues. Trimming pared 3 bases from V and 0 bases from J, leaving 24 bases between. The V gene's germline CDR1 is MDHEN and CDR2 SYDVKM. The chain's CDR3 is CASSFSLRWGDRSSYNEQFF. The CDR3 DNA is TGTGCCAGCAGTTTCTCTCTGCGTTGGGGTGACAGAAGCTCCTACAATGAGCAGTTCTTC.

In DNA form, the CDR3 reads TGTGCCAGCAGCCTAGAAAAACTAGCGGGAGAGACCCAGTACTTC. It is translated as CASSLEKLAGETQYF. V and J are TRBV7-2 and TRBJ2-5; 9 bases are shared with TRBD2. The CDR3 covers 15 residues. CDR1 and CDR2 (germline): SGHTA, FQGNSA. V shed 5 bases and J 4 bases; nucleotides not matched to a gene: 8. The variable domain in full, completed from reference TRBV7-2 and TRBJ2-5, reads GAGVSQSPSNKVTEKGKDVELRCDPISGHTALYWYRQSLGQGLEFLIYFQGNSAPDKSGLPSDRFSAERTGGSVSTLTIQRTQQEDSAVYLCASSLEKLAGETQYFGPGTRLLVL.

V is TRBV4-3 and J is TRBJ1-4; a weak D match, TRBD1 (5 bases). V was shortened by 0 bases and J by 4 bases, with 9 bases between the two germline ends. The length of the CDR3 is 15 residues. Germline CDR1 and CDR2: LGHNA and YSLEER. The CDR3 here is CASSQDVGDNEKLFF. CDR3 DNA: TGCGCCAGCAGCCAAGACGTAGGGGATAATGAAAAACTGTTTTTT.

The chain is built from TRBV18 and TRBJ2-3; a weak D match, TRBD1 (5 bases). The germline V and J ends were trimmed by 5 bases and 2 bases, with 8 bases remaining between them. CDR3 length: 13 residues. Germline V gives CDR1 KGHSH, CDR2 LQKENI. The CDR3 region is CASSGAYTDTQYF. For the CDR3, the DNA is TGTGCCAGCTCAGGGGCCTACACAGATACGCAGTATTTT.

The chain employs TRBV28 and TRBJ2-2, with 11 bases that match TRBD2. The CDR3 has 15 amino acids. Per the germline V gene, CDR1 is MDHEN and CDR2 is SYDVKM. V was pared by 3 bases and J by 8 bases, with 5 bases of the junction left unmatched. The CDR3 is CASSLSTSGKGELFF. The DNA of the CDR3 is TGTGCCAGCAGTTTGTCGACTAGCGGGAAAGGGGAGCTGTTTTTT.

V gene TRBV5-6 combines with J gene TRBJ1-1; TRBD1 agrees at 7 bases. This CDR3 spans 13 amino acids. Germline CDR1 reads SGHDT; CDR2 reads YYEEEE. J lost 4 bases, V lost 4 bases, and 4 bases had no gene match. The CDR3: CASSDRVATEAFF. In DNA form, the CDR3 reads TGTGCCAGCAGCGACAGGGTGGCCACTGAAGCTTTCTTT.

The rearrangement links TRBV10-3 to TRBJ1-5; 7 bases map to TRBD1. V lost 2 bases, J lost 1 base, and 2 bases stayed unmatched. Germline V gene data show CDR1 as ENHRY and CDR2 as SYGVKD. This CDR3 comprises 15 residues. Here the CDR3 reads CAISEAGGSNQPQHF. CDR3 coding DNA: TGTGCCATCAGTGAGGCAGGGGGGAGCAATCAGCCCCAGCATTTT.